What follows is one T cell receptor (beta chain) and its context. Its matching antigen is unknown. This sample was taken from a study of cytomegalovirus exposure and HLA in healthy donors. The PCR employed 60 Vbeta primers together with 13 Jbeta primers. Clones were read by immunoSEQ multiplex PCR, and TCRdb kept only the in-frame ones, dropping some. The sample holds tens of thousands of clones, 82% seen once. The CDR3 is 15 residues long. V lost 0 bases to trimming and J lost 2 bases; unmatched junction nucleotides: 2. The germline gives CDR1 MNHEY, CDR2 SVGAGI. General observations from the study: Using the classifier, cytomegalovirus status was reportedly diagnosed with high specificity and sensitivity.

What was sequenced was PBMCs. The clonotype comes from a man aged 45 to 65 in good health and CMV-seronegative. The chain recombines TRBV6-5 with TRBJ2-7; TRBD1 agrees at 9 bases. As DNA, the CDR3 is TGTGCCAGCAGTTACTCCGGGACAGGGACCTACGAGCAGTACTTC. Translating gives CASSYSGTGTYEQYF.